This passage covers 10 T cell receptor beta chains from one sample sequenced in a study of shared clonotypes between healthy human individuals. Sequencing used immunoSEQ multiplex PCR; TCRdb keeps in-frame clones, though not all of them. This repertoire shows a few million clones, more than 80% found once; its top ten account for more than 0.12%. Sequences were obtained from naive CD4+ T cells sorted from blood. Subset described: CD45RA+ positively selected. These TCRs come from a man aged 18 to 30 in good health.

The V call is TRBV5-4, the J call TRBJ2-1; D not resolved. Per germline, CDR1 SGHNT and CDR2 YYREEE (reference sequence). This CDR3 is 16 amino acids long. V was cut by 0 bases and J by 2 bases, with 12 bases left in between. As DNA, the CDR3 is TGTGCCAGCAGCTTGGACGGTACTCGACCCTACAATGAGCAGTTCTTC. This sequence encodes CASSLDGTRPYNEQFF.

Here the CDR3 reads CASRLTGYTDTQYF. DNA for the CDR3: TGTGCCAGCAGACTTACAGGCTACACAGATACGCAGTATTTT. The chain joins TRBV5-4 to TRBJ2-3, with a possible D match to TRBD1 (5 bases). V lost 5 bases and J 2 bases, leaving 12 bases between the germline ends. Germline assignment: CDR1 SGHNT and CDR2 YYREEE (reference sequence). CDR3 size: 14 residues.

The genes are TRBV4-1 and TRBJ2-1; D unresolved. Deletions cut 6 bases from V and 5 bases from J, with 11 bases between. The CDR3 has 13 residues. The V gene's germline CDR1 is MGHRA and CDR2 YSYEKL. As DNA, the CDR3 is TGCGCCAGCAGGAAGAGTTTGAACAATGAGCAGTTCTTC. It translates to CASRKSLNNEQFF.

CDR3 sequence (DNA): TGTGCCAGCAGTAGTAGAACCGGGACTAGCGGGAGACCCTACGAGCAGTACTTC. This encodes CASSSRTGTSGRPYEQYF. V gene TRBV27 combines with J gene TRBJ2-7, with 14 bases lining up with TRBD2. Germline assignment: CDR1 MNHEY and CDR2 SMNVEV (reference sequence). V was pared by 5 bases and J by 2 bases, with 11 bases of the junction left unmatched. This CDR3 region has 18 residues.

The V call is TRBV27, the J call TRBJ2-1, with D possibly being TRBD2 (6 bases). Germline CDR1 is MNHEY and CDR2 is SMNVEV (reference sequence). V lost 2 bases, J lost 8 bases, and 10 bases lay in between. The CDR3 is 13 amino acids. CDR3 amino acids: CASSLRTTYEQFF. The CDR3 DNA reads TGTGCCAGCAGTTTACGGACTACTTATGAGCAGTTCTTC.

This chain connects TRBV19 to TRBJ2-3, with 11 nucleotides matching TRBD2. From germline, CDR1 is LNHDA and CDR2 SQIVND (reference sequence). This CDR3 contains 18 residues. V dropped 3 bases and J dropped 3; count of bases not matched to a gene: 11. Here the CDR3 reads CASSIRSGRATGTDTQYF. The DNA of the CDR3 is TGTGCCAGTAGTATCCGTAGCGGGAGGGCCACTGGGACAGATACGCAGTATTTT.

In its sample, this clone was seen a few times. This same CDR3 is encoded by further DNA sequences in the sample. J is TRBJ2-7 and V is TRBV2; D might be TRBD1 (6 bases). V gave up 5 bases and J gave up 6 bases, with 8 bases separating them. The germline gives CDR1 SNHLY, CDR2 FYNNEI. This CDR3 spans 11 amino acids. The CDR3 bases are TGTGCCAGCAGTTTAGGGGGCGAGCAGTACTTC. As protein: CASSLGGEQYF.

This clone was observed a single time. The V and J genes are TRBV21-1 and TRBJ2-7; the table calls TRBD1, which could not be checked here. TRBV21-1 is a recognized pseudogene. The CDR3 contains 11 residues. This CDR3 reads CASRTGYGQYF. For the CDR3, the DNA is TGTGCCAGCAGGACAGGGTACGGGCAGTACTTC.

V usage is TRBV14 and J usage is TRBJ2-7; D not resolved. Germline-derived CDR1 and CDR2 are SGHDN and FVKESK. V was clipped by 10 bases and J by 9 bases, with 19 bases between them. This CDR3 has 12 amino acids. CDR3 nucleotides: TGTGCCACAGCCCAAGTGGACCGCGTGCAGTACTTC. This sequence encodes CATAQVDRVQYF.

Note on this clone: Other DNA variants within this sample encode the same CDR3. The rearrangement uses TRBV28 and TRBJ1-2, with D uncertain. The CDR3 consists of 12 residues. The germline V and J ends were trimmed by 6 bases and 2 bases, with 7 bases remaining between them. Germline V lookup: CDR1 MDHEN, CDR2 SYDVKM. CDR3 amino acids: CASSSGNYGYTF. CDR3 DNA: TGTGCCAGCAGCTCCGGGAACTATGGCTACACCTTC.